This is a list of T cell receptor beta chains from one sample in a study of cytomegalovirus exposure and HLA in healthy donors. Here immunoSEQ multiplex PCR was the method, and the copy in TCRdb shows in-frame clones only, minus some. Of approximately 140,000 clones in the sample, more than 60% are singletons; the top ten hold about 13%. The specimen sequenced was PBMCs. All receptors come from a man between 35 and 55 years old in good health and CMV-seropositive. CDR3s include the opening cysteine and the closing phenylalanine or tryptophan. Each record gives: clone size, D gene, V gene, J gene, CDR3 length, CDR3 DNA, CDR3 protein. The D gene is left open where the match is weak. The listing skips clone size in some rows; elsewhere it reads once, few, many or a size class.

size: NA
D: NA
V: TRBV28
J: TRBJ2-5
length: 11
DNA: TGTGCCAGCAGTTCCAAAGAGACCCAGTACTTC
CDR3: CASSSKETQYF

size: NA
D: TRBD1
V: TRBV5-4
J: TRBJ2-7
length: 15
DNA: TGTGCCAGCAGCTATTCGACAGGGAGCTCCTACGAGCAGTACTTC
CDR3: CASSYSTGSSYEQYF

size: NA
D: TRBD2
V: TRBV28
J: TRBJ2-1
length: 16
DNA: TGTGCCAGCAGTCCCCCACTAGCGGGATCCTACAATGAGCAGTTCTTC
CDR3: CASSPPLAGSYNEQFF

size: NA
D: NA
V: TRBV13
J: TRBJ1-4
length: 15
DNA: TGTGCCAGCAGCTCTACGACAGGAAGTAATGAAAAACTGTTTTTT
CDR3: CASSSTTGSNEKLFF

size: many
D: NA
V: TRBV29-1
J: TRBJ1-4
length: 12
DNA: TGCAGCCTAGACGGATCTAATGAAAAACTGTTTTTT
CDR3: CSLDGSNEKLFF

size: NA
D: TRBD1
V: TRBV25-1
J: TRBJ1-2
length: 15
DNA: TGTGCCAGCAGGGGGACAGGGGAGGCTACTATTGGCTACACCTTC
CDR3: CASRGTGEATIGYTF

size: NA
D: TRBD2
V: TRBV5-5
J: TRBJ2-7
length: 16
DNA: TGTGCCAGCAGCTTGGGCGGGGGGCCTTCGACCTACGAGCAGTACTTC
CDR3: CASSLGGGPSTYEQYF

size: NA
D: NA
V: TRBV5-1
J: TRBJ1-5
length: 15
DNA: TGCGCCAGCAGCTTGGTCCCAGGGGCCAATCAGCCCCAGCATTTT
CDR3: CASSLVPGANQPQHF

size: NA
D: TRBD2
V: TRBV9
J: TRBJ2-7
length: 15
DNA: TGTGCCAGCAGCGGACCGGGACTAGAAGCCTACGAGCAGTACTTC
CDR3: CASSGPGLEAYEQYF

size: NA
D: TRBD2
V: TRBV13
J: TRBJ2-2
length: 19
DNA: TGTGCCAGCAGCCAAGGACTAGCGGGAGACCAACTCCCAACCGGGGAGCTGTTTTTT
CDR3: CASSQGLAGDQLPTGELFF

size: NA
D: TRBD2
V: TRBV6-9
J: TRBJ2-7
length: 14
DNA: TGTGCCAGCACCCGTGCGGGAGAGGGTTACGAGCAGTACTTC
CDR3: CASTRAGEGYEQYF

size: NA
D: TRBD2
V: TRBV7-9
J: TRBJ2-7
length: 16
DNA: TGTGCCAGCAGCTTAGCGCCGGGACTAGCGGGCTACGAGCAGTACTTC
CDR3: CASSLAPGLAGYEQYF

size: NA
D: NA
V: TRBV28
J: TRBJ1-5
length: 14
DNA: TGTGCCAGCAGTTTGGGGCAGGGTAATCAGCCCCAGCATTTT
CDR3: CASSLGQGNQPQHF

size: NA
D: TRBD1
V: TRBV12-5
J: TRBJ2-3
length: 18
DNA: TGTGCTAGTGGTTTGAGTCGGACAGGGGGGCTTGGTACAGATACGCAGTATTTT
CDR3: CASGLSRTGGLGTDTQYF

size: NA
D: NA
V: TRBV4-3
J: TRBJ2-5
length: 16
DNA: TGCGCCAGCAGCCCCATGGGGAGAATCCCACAAGAGACCCAGTACTTC
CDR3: CASSPMGRIPQETQYF

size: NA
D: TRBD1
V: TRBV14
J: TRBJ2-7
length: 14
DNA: TGTGCCAGCAGCTGGGACAGGGGAACTAGCGAGCAGTACTTC
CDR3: CASSWDRGTSEQYF

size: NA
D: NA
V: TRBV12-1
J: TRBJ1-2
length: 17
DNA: TGTGCCAGCAGCTTCCTCCCCGCAGGGAACTCCTTCTATGGCTACACCTTC
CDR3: CASSFLPAGNSFYGYTF

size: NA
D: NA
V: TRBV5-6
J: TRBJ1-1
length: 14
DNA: TGTGCCAGCAGCCGCTTACAGGGGAACACTGAAGCTTTCTTT
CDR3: CASSRLQGNTEAFF

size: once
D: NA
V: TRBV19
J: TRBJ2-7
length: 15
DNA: TGTGCCAGTAGTATTACCGGGACTGTGCACTACGAGCAGTACTTC
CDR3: CASSITGTVHYEQYF

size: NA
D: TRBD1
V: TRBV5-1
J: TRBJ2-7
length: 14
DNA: TGCGCCAGCAGCTTAGGACAGGACGCTTACGAGCAGTACTTC
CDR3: CASSLGQDAYEQYF

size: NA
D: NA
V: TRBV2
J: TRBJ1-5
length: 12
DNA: TGTGCCAGCAGGGTAGGGGGTCAGCCCCAGCATTTT
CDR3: CASRVGGQPQHF

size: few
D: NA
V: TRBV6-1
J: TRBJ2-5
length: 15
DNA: TGTGCCAGCAGTCCGACAGAGCTGGGATGGGAGACCCAGTACTTC
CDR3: CASSPTELGWETQYF

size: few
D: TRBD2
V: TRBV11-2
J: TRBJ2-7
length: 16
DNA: TGTGCCAGCAGCCCGGGCCCAGGACTAGCGCAGAACGAGCAGTACTTC
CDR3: CASSPGPGLAQNEQYF

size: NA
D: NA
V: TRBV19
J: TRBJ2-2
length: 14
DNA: TGTGCCAGTAGTCCCACTTCGAACACCGGGGAGCTGTTTTTT
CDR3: CASSPTSNTGELFF

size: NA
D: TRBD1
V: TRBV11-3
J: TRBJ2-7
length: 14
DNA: TGTGCCAGCAGCTTGGGGACAGGAAACTACGAGCAGTACTTC
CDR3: CASSLGTGNYEQYF

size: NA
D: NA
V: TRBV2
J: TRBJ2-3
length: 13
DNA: TGTGCCAGCAGTACCGGGACTCCCGGAACGCAGTATTTT
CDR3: CASSTGTPGTQYF

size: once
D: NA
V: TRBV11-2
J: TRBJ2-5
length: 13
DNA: TGTGCCAGCAGTGGGGGGAGTGGCGGGACCCAGTACTTC
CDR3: CASSGGSGGTQYF

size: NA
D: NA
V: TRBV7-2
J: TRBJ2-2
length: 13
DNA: TGTGCCAGCAGCTTAGTACTTACCGGGGAGCTGTTTTTT
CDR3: CASSLVLTGELFF

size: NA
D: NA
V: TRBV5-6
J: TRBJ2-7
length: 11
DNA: TGTGCCAGCAGCTCCGTCGAGGAGCAGTACTTC
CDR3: CASSSVEEQYF

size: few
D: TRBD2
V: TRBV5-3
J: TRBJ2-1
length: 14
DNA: TGTGCCAGAAGCCCGACTAGCGGGCCCTATGAGCAGTTCTTC
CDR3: CARSPTSGPYEQFF

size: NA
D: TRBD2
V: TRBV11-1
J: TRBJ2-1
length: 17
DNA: TGTGCCAGCAGCTTAAGGCGGGAGGGAGATATCTACAATGAGCAGTTCTTC
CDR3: CASSLRREGDIYNEQFF

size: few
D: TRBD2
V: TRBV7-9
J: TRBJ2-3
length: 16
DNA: TGTGCCAGCAGCGGCGGCCGACTAGCGGGCACAGATACGCAGTATTTT
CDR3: CASSGGRLAGTDTQYF

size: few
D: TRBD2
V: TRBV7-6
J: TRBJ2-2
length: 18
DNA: TGTGCCAGCAGCTTAGGGGTTAGCGGGAGATCGAACACCGGGGAGCTGTTTTTT
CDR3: CASSLGVSGRSNTGELFF

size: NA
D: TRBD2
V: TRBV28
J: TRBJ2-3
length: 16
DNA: TGTGCCAGCAGTGTGCCTAGCGGGTTGACCACAGATACGCAGTATTTT
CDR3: CASSVPSGLTTDTQYF

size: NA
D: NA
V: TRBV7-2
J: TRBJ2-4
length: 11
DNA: TGTGCCAGCAGCTTGGGACTCGTTCAGTACTTC
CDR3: CASSLGLVQYF

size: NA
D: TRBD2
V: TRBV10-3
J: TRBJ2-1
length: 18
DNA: TGTGCCATCAGTGAGTCGCCGGGACTAGCGGGAGTTTACAATGAGCAGTTCTTC
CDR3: CAISESPGLAGVYNEQFF

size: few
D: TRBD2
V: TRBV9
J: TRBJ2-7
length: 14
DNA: TGTGCCAGCAGCGTTAGGCCAGCGGGAGACGAGCAGTACTTC
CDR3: CASSVRPAGDEQYF

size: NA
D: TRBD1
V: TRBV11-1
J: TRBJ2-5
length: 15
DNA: TGTGCCAGCAGCTTAGGGGGACAGACTTTAGAGACCCAGTACTTC
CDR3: CASSLGGQTLETQYF

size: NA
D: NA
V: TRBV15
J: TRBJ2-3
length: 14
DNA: TGTGCCACCAGCAGAGATCTAAACACAGATACGCAGTATTTT
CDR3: CATSRDLNTDTQYF

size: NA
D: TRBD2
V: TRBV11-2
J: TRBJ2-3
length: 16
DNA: TGTGCCAGCAGCCCCCTATCTAGCGGGAGGGTAGGTACGCAGTATTTT
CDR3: CASSPLSSGRVGTQYF

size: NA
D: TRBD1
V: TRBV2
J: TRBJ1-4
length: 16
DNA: TGTGCCAGCAGTGAACAGGGGGCGCACGGGACTGAAAAACTGTTTTTT
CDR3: CASSEQGAHGTEKLFF

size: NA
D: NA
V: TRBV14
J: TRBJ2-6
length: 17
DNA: TGTGCCAGCAGCCAAGGCTTCTGGGCCTCTGGGGCCAACGTCCTGACTTTC
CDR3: CASSQGFWASGANVLTF

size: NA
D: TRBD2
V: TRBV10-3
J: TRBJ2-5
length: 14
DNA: TGTGCCATCAGTCGGACTAGCGGGAGAGAGACCCAGTACTTC
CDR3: CAISRTSGRETQYF

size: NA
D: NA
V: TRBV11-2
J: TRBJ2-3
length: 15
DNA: TGTGCCAGCAGCTTAGATTACGCAGAGGCGGATACGCAGTATTTT
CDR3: CASSLDYAEADTQYF

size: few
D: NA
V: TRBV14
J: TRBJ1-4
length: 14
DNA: TGTGCCAGCAGCCTTGACACAACTAATGAAAAACTGTTTTTT
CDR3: CASSLDTTNEKLFF

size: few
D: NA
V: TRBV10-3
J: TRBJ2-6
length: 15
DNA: TGTGCCATCAAGGCAGGCTCCTCTGGGGCCAACGTCCTGACTTTC
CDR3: CAIKAGSSGANVLTF

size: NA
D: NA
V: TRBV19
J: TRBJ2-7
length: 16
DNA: TGTGCCAGTAGTAGGGTCAACCAGGGATACTCCTACGAGCAGTACTTC
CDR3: CASSRVNQGYSYEQYF

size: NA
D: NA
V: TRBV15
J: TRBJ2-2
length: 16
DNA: TGTGCCACCAGCAGAGACTCCCCCCAGAGGGACGGGGAGCTGTTTTTT
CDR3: CATSRDSPQRDGELFF

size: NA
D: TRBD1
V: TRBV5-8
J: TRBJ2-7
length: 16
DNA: TGTGCCAGCAGCTACCCTGGACAGGGGATAACCTACGAGCAGTACTTC
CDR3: CASSYPGQGITYEQYF

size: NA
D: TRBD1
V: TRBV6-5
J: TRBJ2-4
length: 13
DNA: TGTGCCAGAGAAGGACAGGGCGAAAACATTCAGTACTTC
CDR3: CAREGQGENIQYF

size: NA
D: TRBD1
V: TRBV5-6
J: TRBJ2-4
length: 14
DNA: TGTGCCAGCAGCTTAGGACAGGGCAGAAACATTCAGTACTTC
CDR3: CASSLGQGRNIQYF

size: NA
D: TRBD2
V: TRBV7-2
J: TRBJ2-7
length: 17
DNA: TGTGCCAGCAGCTTAGTGGGTGGGACTACCGTCTCCTACGAGCAGTACTTC
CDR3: CASSLVGGTTVSYEQYF

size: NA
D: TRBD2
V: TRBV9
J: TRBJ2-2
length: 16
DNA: TGTGCCAGCAGCGCCCGACTAGCGGGAAACACCGGGGAGCTGTTTTTT
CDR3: CASSARLAGNTGELFF